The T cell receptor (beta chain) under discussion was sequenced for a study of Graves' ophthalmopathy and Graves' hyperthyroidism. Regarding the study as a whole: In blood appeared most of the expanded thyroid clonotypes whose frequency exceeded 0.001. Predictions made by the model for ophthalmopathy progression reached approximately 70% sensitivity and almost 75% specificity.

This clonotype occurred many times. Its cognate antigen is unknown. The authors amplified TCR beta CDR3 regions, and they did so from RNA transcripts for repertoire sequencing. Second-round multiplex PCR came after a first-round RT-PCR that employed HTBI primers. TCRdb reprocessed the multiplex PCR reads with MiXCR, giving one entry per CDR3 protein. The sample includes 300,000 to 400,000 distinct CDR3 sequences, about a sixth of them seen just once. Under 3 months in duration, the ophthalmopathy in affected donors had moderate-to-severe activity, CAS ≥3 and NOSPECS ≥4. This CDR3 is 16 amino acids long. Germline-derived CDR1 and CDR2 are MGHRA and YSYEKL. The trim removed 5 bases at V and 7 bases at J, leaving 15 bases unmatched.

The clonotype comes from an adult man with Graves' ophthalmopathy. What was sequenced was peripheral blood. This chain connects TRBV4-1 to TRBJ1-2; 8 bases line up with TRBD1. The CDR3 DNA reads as TGCGCCAGCAGCGGGGTGGCAGGGGGCGGTCTGAGTGGCTACACCTTC. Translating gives CASSGVAGGGLSGYTF.